This T cell receptor beta chain was retrieved from a study of blood T cell repertoires in COVID-19. Study-wide background: Italy, Spain and the United States were the sources of the convalescent and acute COVID-19 samples.

This CDR3 has 14 residues. Germline CDR1 and CDR2: KGHDR and SFDVKD. V lost 6 bases to trimming and J lost 5 bases; unmatched junction nucleotides: 6. In terms of age and location, participants ranged from roughly 18 to 89 years and lived in under 30 US areas. Using immunoSEQ multiplex PCR, the repertoire was profiled, and TCRdb retains in-frame clones only, with some absent. The sample lists almost 400,000 clones; 89% were seen once. The chain carries TRBV24-1 and TRBJ1-5, with TRBD1 matching over 7 bases. This sequence was found in a woman aged 25 to 39 who had recovered from COVID-19. Specimen: PBMCs or T cells enriched from blood (not recorded which). The CDR3 DNA follows: TGTGCCACCAGTACCGGGACAGTCGATCAGCCCCAGCATTTT. It yields the protein CATSTGTVDQPQHF.